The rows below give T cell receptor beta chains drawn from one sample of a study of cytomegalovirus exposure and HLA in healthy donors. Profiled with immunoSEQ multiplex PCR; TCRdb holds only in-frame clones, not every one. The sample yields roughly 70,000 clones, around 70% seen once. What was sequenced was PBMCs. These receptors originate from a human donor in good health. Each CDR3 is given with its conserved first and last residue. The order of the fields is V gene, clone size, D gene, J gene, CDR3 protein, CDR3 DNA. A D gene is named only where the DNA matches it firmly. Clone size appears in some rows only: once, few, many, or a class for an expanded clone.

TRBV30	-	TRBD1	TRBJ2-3	CACQGGFSTPSTDTQYF	TGTGCCTGCCAAGGGGGCTTTAGTACGCCTAGCACAGATACGCAGTATTTT
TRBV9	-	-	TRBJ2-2	CASSVATTNTGELFF	TGTGCCAGCAGCGTAGCTACCACGAACACCGGGGAGCTGTTTTTT
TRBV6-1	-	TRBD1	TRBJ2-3	CASRKRTGSTDTQYF	TGTGCCAGCAGGAAACGGACAGGAAGCACAGATACGCAGTATTTT
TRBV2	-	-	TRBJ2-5	CASSEGHARETQYF	TGTGCCAGCAGTGAGGGACACGCTCGGGAGACCCAGTACTTC
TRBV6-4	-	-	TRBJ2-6	CASSRDSGANVLTF	TGTGCCAGCAGCAGGGATTCTGGGGCCAACGTCCTGACTTTC
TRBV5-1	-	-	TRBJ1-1	CASNPGANTEAFF	TGCGCCAGCAACCCGGGAGCGAACACTGAAGCTTTCTTT
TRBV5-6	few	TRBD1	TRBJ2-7	CASSRTGLNEQYF	TGTGCCAGCAGCCGGACAGGGCTGAACGAGCAGTACTTC
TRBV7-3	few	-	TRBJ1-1	CASSLNVYNTEAFF	TGTGCCAGCAGCTTAAACGTCTACAACACTGAAGCTTTCTTT
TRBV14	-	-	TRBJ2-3	CASSHGILTTDTQYF	TGTGCCAGCAGCCACGGGATCCTTACCACAGATACGCAGTATTTT
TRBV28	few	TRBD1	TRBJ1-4	CASISTGVDEKLFF	TGTGCCAGCATTTCGACAGGGGTGGATGAAAAACTGTTTTTT
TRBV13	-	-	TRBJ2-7	CASRLGRYEQYF	TGTGCCAGCAGACTGGGGAGATACGAGCAGTACTTC
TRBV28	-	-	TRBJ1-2	CASSPAVTGGYGYTF	TGTGCCAGCAGCCCCGCGGTAACGGGGGGCTATGGCTACACCTTC
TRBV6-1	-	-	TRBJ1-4	CAIQGGFNEKLFF	TGTGCCATCCAGGGCGGATTTAATGAAAAACTGTTTTTT
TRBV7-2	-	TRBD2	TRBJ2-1	CASSPPGGGAYNEQFF	TGTGCCAGCAGCCCGCCGGGCGGGGGAGCCTACAATGAGCAGTTCTTC
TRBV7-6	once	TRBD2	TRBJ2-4	CASSRFSGSSDIQYF	TGTGCCAGCAGCCGTTTTAGCGGGAGTTCTGACATTCAGTACTTC
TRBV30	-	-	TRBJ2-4	CAWTPPGLAKNIQYF	TGTGCCTGGACCCCCCCGGGACTAGCCAAAAACATTCAGTACTTC
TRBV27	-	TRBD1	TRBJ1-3	CASSPLGTGNGNTIYF	TGTGCCAGCAGCCCTTTGGGGACAGGGAATGGAAACACCATATATTTT
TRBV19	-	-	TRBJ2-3	CASSVDWQGTQYF	TGTGCCAGTAGTGTTGACTGGCAGGGTACGCAGTATTTT
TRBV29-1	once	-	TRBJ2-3	CSVEDLTQADTQYF	TGCAGCGTTGAAGATCTCACCCAGGCAGATACGCAGTATTTT
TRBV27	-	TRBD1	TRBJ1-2	CASSSPDRVKSYTF	TGTGCCAGCAGTTCGCCGGACAGGGTGAAGAGCTACACCTTC
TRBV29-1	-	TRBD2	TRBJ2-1	CSVELGRGERENGNEQFF	TGCAGCGTTGAACTGGGAAGAGGTGAGCGGGAGAATGGCAATGAGCAGTTCTTC
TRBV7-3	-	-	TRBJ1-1	CASSFRVNTEAFF	TGTGCCAGCAGCTTTAGAGTGAACACTGAAGCTTTCTTT
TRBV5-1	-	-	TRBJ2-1	CASSLGGWADNEQFF	TGCGCCAGCAGCTTGGGAGGGTGGGCGGACAATGAGCAGTTCTTC
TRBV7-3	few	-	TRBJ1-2	CASSLGAAYGYTF	TGTGCCAGCAGCTTGGGAGCGGCCTATGGCTACACCTTC
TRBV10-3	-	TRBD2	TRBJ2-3	CAISGGKGSTTSTDTQYF	TGTGCCATCAGCGGGGGGAAAGGGTCTACTACTAGCACAGATACGCAGTATTTT
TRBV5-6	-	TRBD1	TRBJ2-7	CASSFGTGISYEQYF	TGTGCCAGCAGCTTTGGGACAGGGATCTCCTACGAGCAGTACTTC
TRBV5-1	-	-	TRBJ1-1	CASSTRGNTEAFF	TGCGCCAGCAGCACCAGGGGGAACACTGAAGCTTTCTTT
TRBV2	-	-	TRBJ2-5	CASLLQGTRQETQYF	TGTGCCAGCTTATTACAGGGGACTAGGCAAGAGACCCAGTACTTC
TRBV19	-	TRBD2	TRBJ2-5	CASKATSGSSETQYF	TGTGCCAGTAAGGCGACTAGCGGGAGTTCAGAGACCCAGTACTTC